This T cell receptor beta chain is from a study of cytomegalovirus exposure and HLA in healthy donors. This CDR3 spans 14 amino acids. V dropped 3 bases and J dropped 4 bases, with 12 bases sitting between them. Per germline, CDR1 SEHNR and CDR2 FQNEAQ (reference sequence). PCR used 60 Vbeta primers and 13 Jbeta primers. Produced via immunoSEQ multiplex PCR; TCRdb's table is partial and in-frame only. The sample contains 74,000 or so clones, 78% of which appear only once. Turning to this clone: No antigen is known for it.

Study-wide points: When analyzed later, a missense DCLRE1C variant was found to be linked to TCR beta V- and J-gene trimming.

The chain couples TRBV7-9 to TRBJ1-1; D may be TRBD1 (6 bases). The material sequenced was PBMCs. The source is a male donor in good health and CMV-seropositive. CDR3 DNA sequence: TGTGCCAGCAGCTTCCCCCAGGGGAGCACTGAAGCTTTCTTT. This encodes CASSFPQGSTEAFF.